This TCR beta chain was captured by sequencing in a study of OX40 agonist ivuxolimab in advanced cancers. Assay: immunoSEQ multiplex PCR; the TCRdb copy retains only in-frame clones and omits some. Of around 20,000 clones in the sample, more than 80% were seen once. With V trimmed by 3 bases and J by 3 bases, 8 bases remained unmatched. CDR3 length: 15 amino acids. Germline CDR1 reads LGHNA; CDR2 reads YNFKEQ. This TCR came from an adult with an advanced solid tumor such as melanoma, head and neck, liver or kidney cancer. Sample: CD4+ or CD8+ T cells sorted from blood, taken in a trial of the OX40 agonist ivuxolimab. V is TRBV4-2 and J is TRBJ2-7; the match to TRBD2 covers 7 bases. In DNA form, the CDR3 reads TGTGCCAGCAGCCAGGGTGGTAGCGGGTACTACGAGCAGTACTTC. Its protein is CASSQGGSGYYEQYF.